This is a list of T cell receptor beta chains from one sample in a study of CXCR3-negative and CXCR3-positive naive CD8 T cells. TCRdb reanalyzed the 5' RACE reads, giving one entry per CDR3 protein sequence and no DNA. The repertoire table contains some 99,000 distinct CDR3 sequences. The sample comprised naive CXCR3+ CD8+ T cells from blood. These TCRs come from a human donor in good health. Some clones in this sample may be carry-over from other donors' samples. Both conserved end residues are part of each CDR3. Fields, in order: J gene, V gene, CDR3 protein.

TRBJ2-5 | TRBV6-6 | CASSYPGLAGDRENQYF
TRBJ1-5 | TRBV12-3/TRBV12-4 | CASGIRQDQPQHF
TRBJ1-6 | TRBV28 | CASSLRDRYNSPLQF
TRBJ2-2 | TRBV7-9 | CASSPGDGHTGELFF
TRBJ2-1 | TRBV5-1 | CASSYNNNEQFF
TRBJ1-6 | TRBV7-9 | CASRGFNSPLHF
TRBJ2-7 | TRBV5-5 | CASSLGLARTPGYEQYF
TRBJ2-5 | TRBV5-1 | CASSAGLAGEETQYF
TRBJ1-6 | TRBV11-2 | CASSLTPYNSPLHF
TRBJ2-1 | TRBV28 | CASSYLAGGSNEQFF
TRBJ2-1 | TRBV7-6 | CASRQEPYNEQFF
TRBJ2-1 | TRBV11-2 | CASSDSGAYYNEQFF
TRBJ1-1 | TRBV29-1 | CSVEVAGTGGLEAFF
TRBJ2-1 | TRBV29-1 | CSVEDGTYNEQFF
TRBJ2-2 | TRBV5-1 | CASLEDHGELFF
TRBJ2-7 | TRBV6-6 | CASSYLAYEQYF
TRBJ2-5 | TRBV29-1 | CSVVNQETQYF
TRBJ2-7 | TRBV29-1 | CSVGPGNSYEQYF
TRBJ2-1 | TRBV5-1 | CASSLYFSGQGANEQFF
TRBJ2-5 | TRBV7-9 | CASRGLQAAQYF
TRBJ2-7 | TRBV6-2/TRBV6-3 | CASSYSPGSYEQYF
TRBJ2-3 | TRBV7-9 | CASSSTSGGVDTQYF
TRBJ2-2 | TRBV5-1 | CASRRTANTGELFF
TRBJ1-1 | TRBV5-1 | CASSLAMATEAFF
TRBJ2-7 | TRBV15 | CATSRRTEINEQYF
TRBJ2-2 | TRBV6-4 | CASSDSWGPGELFF
TRBJ2-1 | TRBV6-5 | CASSYQTGEPYNEQFF
TRBJ1-2 | TRBV12-3/TRBV12-4 | CASRPLWTDNNYGYTF
TRBJ2-1 | TRBV15 | CATSTSRDYTYNEQFF
TRBJ2-3 | TRBV7-7 | CASSPSGGAGSGDTQYF
TRBJ2-7 | TRBV2 | CARSTRIPGLLEEQYF
TRBJ2-7 | TRBV28 | CASSTLAGGAEQYF
TRBJ2-7 | TRBV12-3/TRBV12-4 | CASRQTGGHEQYF
TRBJ2-1 | TRBV29-1 | CSVEVIPGLGSYNEQFF
TRBJ2-5 | TRBV28 | CASRTSIGETQYF
TRBJ2-7 | TRBV11-2 | CASSLGVRVSEQYF
TRBJ1-2 | TRBV29-1 | CSVEIGTEYGYTF
TRBJ2-7 | TRBV2 | CASRPQGAPSYEQYF
TRBJ2-1 | TRBV28 | CATQEVGSTYNEQFF
TRBJ2-3 | TRBV6-2/TRBV6-3 | CASSVNGLVSTDTQYF
TRBJ2-7 | TRBV7-9 | CASSSKVHEQYF
TRBJ2-2 | TRBV7-6 | CASSSGTSHPGTGELFF
TRBJ1-6 | TRBV2 | CASMGTGGGYNSPLHF
TRBJ2-1 | TRBV6-2/TRBV6-3 | CASSYGGYEQFF
TRBJ1-6 | TRBV7-2 | CASNTGPRGENFGSPLHF
TRBJ2-5 | TRBV27 | CASRGQLLETQYF
TRBJ1-2 | TRBV5-1 | CASSSAQGGPNYGYTF
TRBJ2-1 | TRBV4-3 | CASSQDPRAPNNEQFF
TRBJ2-1 | TRBV11-2 | CASSPMVGSGGASEQFF
TRBJ2-3 | TRBV12-3/TRBV12-4 | CASRQPWDTQYF
TRBJ2-1 | TRBV29-1 | CSVEPESSYNEQFF